Shown below are 18 T cell receptor beta chains from a single sample sequenced in a study of beta chain features in type 1 diabetes. Of the isolated RNA, all was reverse transcribed, and so the sequenced material was expressed TCRB transcripts. This table comes from immunoSEQ multiplex PCR, and its TCRdb copy is limited to in-frame clones, with some not included. The table lists a few hundred thousand clones, around 14% of them singletons. The sequenced material came from naive CD4+ T cells from blood. The receptors shown here come from a man younger than 40 in good health.

The V and J genes are TRBV2 and TRBJ1-1; D call uncertain. This CDR3 region has 15 residues. Trimming cost V 2 bases and J 4 bases, with 14 bases left between them. Germline V gives CDR1 SNHLY, CDR2 FYNNEI. The CDR3 DNA reads TGTGCCAGCAGTGAACGTGTCAGGCAGAGCACTGAAGCTTTCTTT. Its translation is CASSERVRQSTEAFF.

Only a few counts were recorded for this clone. The J gene is TRBJ2-1, the V gene TRBV7-9, with 7 nucleotides matching TRBD2. The V gene end was trimmed by 1 base and the J gene end by 3 bases; junction bases not matched to a gene: 6. The CDR3 is made up of 16 amino acids. Germline CDR1 reads SEHNR; CDR2 reads FQNEAQ (reference sequence). CDR3 in amino acids: CASSLGAGEYYNEQFF. CDR3 DNA: TGTGCCAGCAGCTTAGGGGCGGGAGAATACTACAATGAGCAGTTCTTC.

The V call is TRBV12-5, the J call TRBJ2-5; a possible D gene is TRBD1 (5 bases). The CDR3 is 14 amino acids. Germline CDR1 and CDR2: LGHNT and FRNRAP. V dropped 6 bases and J dropped 7 bases, with 18 bases sitting between them. Here the CDR3 DNA reads TGTGCTAGTGGCAAGGAGACAGTGGAGTGGACCCAGTACTTC. It translates to CASGKETVEWTQYF.

This clone showed up just a few times. The chain recombines TRBV5-1 with TRBJ2-1; maybe TRBD1 (5 bases). The CDR3 covers 16 residues. The germline CDR1 and CDR2 sequences are SGHRS and YFSETQ. Deletions cut 0 bases from V and 0 bases from J, with 10 bases between. The CDR3 DNA is TGCGCCAGCAGCTTGGACAGGCCGAGCTCCTACAATGAGCAGTTCTTC. Protein sequence: CASSLDRPSSYNEQFF.

The CDR3 sequence is CASSNRDSSYEQYF. For the CDR3, the DNA is TGTGCCAGCAGCAACCGGGACAGCTCCTACGAGCAGTACTTC. The V call is TRBV7-2, the J call TRBJ2-7; 7 positions match TRBD1. The germline V gene has CDR1 SGHTA and CDR2 FQGNSA. V shed 5 bases, J shed 0 bases, and the junction held 4 bases outside the gene matches. The CDR3 contains 14 residues. The variable domain in full, completed from reference TRBV7-2 and TRBJ2-7, reads GAGVSQSPSNKVTEKGKDVELRCDPISGHTALYWYRQSLGQGLEFLIYFQGNSAPDKSGLPSDRFSAERTGGSVSTLTIQRTQQEDSAVYLCASSNRDSSYEQYFGPGTRLTVT.

In this sample, this clone turned up many times. The V and J genes are TRBV29-1 and TRBJ2-1; perhaps TRBD2 as D (5 bases). The CDR3 is 14 residues long. The germline CDR1 and CDR2 sequences are SQVTM and ANQGSEA. The V and J ends lost 6 bases and 0 bases respectively, with 12 bases between them. CDR3 sequence: CSVLLVISYNEQFF. The CDR3 DNA reads TGCAGCGTCCTACTAGTTATCTCCTACAATGAGCAGTTCTTC.

This clone showed up just a few times. J is TRBJ2-7 and V is TRBV30, with TRBD1 as a possible D gene (5 bases). CDR3 length: 13 residues. Deletions cut 3 bases from V and 6 bases from J, with 15 bases between. Germline V CDR1 and CDR2: GTSNPN, SVGIG (reference sequence). CDR3 sequence (DNA): TGTGCCTGGAGGTACTGGGGCACAGCCGAGCAGTACGTC. It yields the protein CAWRYWGTAEQYV.

This clone came up a few times. V and J are TRBV29-1 and TRBJ1-2; D gene uncertain. The CDR3 runs 13 residues. Trimming shortened V by 4 bases and J by 5 bases, and 14 bases separated the two germline ends. CDR1 SQVTM and CDR2 ANQGSEA come from the germline V gene. In nucleotides, the CDR3 is TGCAGCGTTGGACGGAAGACCCATTATGGCTACACCTTC. It encodes CSVGRKTHYGYTF.

The rearrangement uses TRBV28 and TRBJ2-3; 14 positions match TRBD2. V dropped 1 base and J dropped 4; count of bases not matched to a gene: 7. The CDR3 extends over 18 amino acids. Per germline, CDR1 MDHEN and CDR2 SYDVKM. CDR3 nucleotides: TGTGCCAGCAGTTTATCCTGGACTAGCGGGAGGAGGCCAGATACGCAGTATTTT. Its protein product is CASSLSWTSGRRPDTQYF.

The chain links TRBV7-8 to TRBJ2-3; TRBD2 agrees at 12 bases. Germline V gene sequence: CDR1 SGHVS, CDR2 FQNEAQ. CDR3 length: 16 residues. Trimming removed 5 bases from V and 2 bases from J; junction bases left unmatched: 5. The CDR3 region is CASSPLAGGATDTQYF. The DNA of the CDR3 is TGTGCCAGCAGCCCCCTAGCGGGAGGGGCCACAGATACGCAGTATTTT.

This clone was found a few times. V is TRBV29-1 and J is TRBJ2-7; TRBD1 might be the D (6 bases). Germline V CDR1 and CDR2: SQVTM, ANQGSEA. V was cut by 3 bases and J by 3 bases, with 12 bases left in between. This CDR3 comprises 13 residues. CDR3 in amino acids: CSVDGGQLYEQYF. CDR3 DNA: TGCAGCGTTGATGGGGGACAACTCTACGAGCAGTACTTC.

This chain links TRBV11-2 with TRBJ2-1; the D is unclear. CDR1 is SGHAT, CDR2 FQNNGV, per germline. V lost 5 bases to trimming and J lost 7 bases, with 15 bases between them. There are 14 residues in the CDR3. The DNA for the CDR3 is TGTGCCAGCAGCGGAAAATGGGCCCTAAATGAGCAGTTCTTC. Residues: CASSGKWALNEQFF. The full variable domain, completed using reference TRBV11-2 and TRBJ2-1, is EAGVAQSPRYKIIEKRQSVAFWCNPISGHATLYWYQQILGQGPKLLIQFQNNGVVDDSQLPKDRFSAERLKGVDSTLKIQPAKLEDSAVYLCASSGKWALNEQFFGPGTRLTVL.

This chain uses TRBV7-9 with TRBJ1-1, with TRBD1 matching 7 bases. The J segment lost 0 bases and the V segment lost 6 bases, leaving 7 bases of the junction unmatched. The length of the CDR3 is 15 residues. CDR1 SEHNR and CDR2 FQNEAQ come from the germline V gene (reference sequence). In DNA, the CDR3 is TGTGCCAGCAGGCCCCGACAGGGAGTGAACACTGAAGCTTTCTTT. Protein sequence: CASRPRQGVNTEAFF.

This clone was seen a few times. This sequence joins TRBV9 and TRBJ2-3, with TRBD1 matching over 7 bases. Per germline, CDR1 SGDLS and CDR2 YYNGEE. The length of the CDR3 is 18 residues. The junction had 15 bases not matched to a gene; V was cut back by 2 bases and J by 3 bases. CDR3 residues: CASSVTPRQGLETDTQYF. The CDR3 nucleotides read TGTGCCAGCAGCGTCACACCCCGACAGGGTTTGGAAACAGATACGCAGTATTTT.

A few counts support this clone. The V and J genes are TRBV5-4 and TRBJ2-1, with 13 bases aligning to TRBD2. The germline V gene has CDR1 SGHNT and CDR2 YYREEE (reference sequence). The ends lost 4 bases at V and 7 bases at J; junction bases unmatched: 5. The CDR3 covers 15 residues. The CDR3 DNA is TGTGCCAGCAGCATTACTAGCGGGAGGGCTAATGAGCAGTTCTTC. This codes for CASSITSGRANEQFF.

This rearrangement joins TRBV30 to TRBJ1-4; no clear D gene. V was pared by 3 bases and J by 0 bases, with 14 bases between. Germline V gene sequence: CDR1 GTSNPN, CDR2 SVGIG (reference sequence). This CDR3 is built from 16 residues. CDR3 DNA sequence: TGTGCCTGGAGCCTACCGGAGCCCGCAACTAATGAAAAACTGTTTTTT. Its translation is CAWSLPEPATNEKLFF.

The V and J genes are TRBV28 and TRBJ2-7; D is unclear. This CDR3 contains 13 residues. The germline V and J ends were trimmed by 3 bases and 3 bases, with 9 bases remaining between them. Germline V lookup: CDR1 MDHEN, CDR2 SYDVKM. DNA for the CDR3: TGTGCCAGCAGTTTCCACACCGACTACGAGCAGTACGTC. This gives the protein CASSFHTDYEQYV.

This clone came up a few times. This chain connects TRBV19 to TRBJ2-1; 7 bases match TRBD2. The trim removed 6 bases at V and 9 bases at J, leaving 8 bases unmatched. There are 13 residues in the CDR3. The germline gives CDR1 LNHDA, CDR2 SQIVND (reference sequence). For the CDR3, the DNA is TGTGCCAGTAGGGGACTACTAGTTAGTGAGCAGTTCTTC. It is translated as CASRGLLVSEQFF.